The TCR beta chain under discussion was sequenced for a study of vaccination and CD4 T cells after COVID-19. Time point given: late sampling 161 to 241 days after vaccination in a few convalescent patients. Treatment reported: roughly 10-day PBMC culture with coronavirus spike peptide pools or control peptides (ViraFEST assay). Dates of positive PCR ran from March to December 2020, before US Alpha, Beta and Delta variants. The Oncomine TCR Beta short-read assay sequenced DNA from cultured CD4+ T cells. TCRdb re-called the PCR reads through MiXCR, storing one row per CDR3 protein. The table has around 15,000 distinct CDR3 sequences, around 48% seen once; the top ten hold over 10%. Looked up from germline, CDR1 is SNHLY and CDR2 is FYNNEI. Trimming removed 3 bases from V and 3 bases from J, with 11 bases in between. The CDR3 is made up of 14 amino acids. As regards this clonotype: Its antigen is as yet unknown.

This specimen consisted of CD4+ T cells from blood, cultured in vitro, obtained about 7 months after SARS-CoV-2 vaccination. The origin of this receptor is a human donor who had recovered from COVID-19. V usage is TRBV2 and J usage is TRBJ1-2, with D perhaps TRBD1 (6 bases). The CDR3 nucleotides read TGTGCCAGCAGTGAGCAGGGGCGGGACTATGGCTACACCTTC. This encodes CASSEQGRDYGYTF.